These 15 T cell receptor beta chains were all obtained from the same sample, sequenced in a study of blood T cell repertoires in COVID-19. TCRdb keeps only in-frame clones here, not all; method: immunoSEQ multiplex PCR. The sample has some 97,000 clones, roughly 92% seen once. Source material: peripheral blood. These receptors originate from a man aged 55 to 70 with acute or convalescent COVID-19.

The CDR3 sequence is CASSLNEGYEQFF. CDR3 DNA sequence: TGTGCCAGCAGCTTAAATGAGGGCTATGAGCAGTTCTTC. This rearrangement joins TRBV5-4 to TRBJ2-1, with a tentative D call TRBD2 (5 bases). Germline loops: CDR1 SGHNT, CDR2 YYREEE (reference sequence). Trimming stripped 2 bases from V and 8 bases from J, with 11 bases between. The CDR3 sequence is 13 residues long.

The chain's CDR3 is CATAPGRGYGYTF. The CDR3 DNA reads as TGTGCCACTGCCCCCGGACGGGGCTATGGCTACACCTTC. This chain connects TRBV24-1 to TRBJ1-2, with unresolved D. The V gene's germline CDR1 is KGHDR and CDR2 SFDVKD. Trimming took off 10 bases at V and 4 bases at J, with 15 bases between the two ends. CDR3 length equals 13 residues.

The table lists this clone with a count of one. The rearrangement links TRBV28 to TRBJ1-1, with 8 bases that match TRBD1. The J segment lost 1 base and the V segment lost 6 bases, leaving 4 bases of the junction unmatched. Per the germline V gene, CDR1 is MDHEN and CDR2 is SYDVKM. CDR3 size: 14 residues. This CDR3 reads CASRRDRWNTEAFF. In DNA, the CDR3 is TGTGCCAGCAGGAGGGACAGGTGGAACACTGAAGCTTTCTTT. The full variable domain, its missing parts supplied by reference TRBV28 and TRBJ1-1, is DVKVTQSSRYLVKRTGEKVFLECVQDMDHENMFWYRQDPGLGLRLIYFSYDVKMKEKGDIPEGYSVSREKKERFSLILESASTNQTSMYLCASRRDRWNTEAFFGQGTRLTVV.

This chain joins TRBV11-1 and TRBJ2-7; 7 nucleotides match TRBD1. The CDR3 totals 16 residues. The trim removed 6 bases at V and 3 bases at J, leaving 14 bases unmatched. The germline V gene has CDR1 SGHAT and CDR2 FQDESV (reference sequence). CDR3 DNA sequence: TGTGCCAGCAGTTCCACAGCCCCGGGACAGTACTACGAGCAGTACTTC. This codes for CASSSTAPGQYYEQYF.

This chain joins TRBV11-3 and TRBJ2-2; TRBD1 aligns across 7 bases. CDR1 is SGHNT, CDR2 YENEEA, per germline. This CDR3 has 14 amino acids. With 4 bases clipped from V and 6 bases from J, the junction kept 5 bases outside the gene matches. The CDR3 loop reads CASSSGQLAGELFF. The CDR3 DNA is TGTGCCAGCAGCTCGGGACAGTTAGCCGGGGAGCTGTTTTTT. Supplemented by reference TRBV11-3 and TRBJ2-2, the full variable domain reads EAGVVQSPRYKIIEKKQPVAFWCNPISGHNTLYWYLQNLGQGPELLIRYENEEAVDDSQLPKDRFSAERLKGVDSTLKIQPAELGDSAVYLCASSSGQLAGELFFGEGSRLTVL.

This chain connects TRBV19 to TRBJ2-7, with D tentatively TRBD2 (6 bases). Germline V gene sequence: CDR1 LNHDA, CDR2 SQIVND (reference sequence). CDR3 length equals 16 residues. V lost 2 bases to trimming and J lost 3 bases, with 17 bases between them. As DNA, the CDR3 is TGTGCCAGTAGTATATACTTGACCATGGAGGGCTACGAGCAGTACTTC. Translation gives CASSIYLTMEGYEQYF.

The chain uses TRBV11-2 and TRBJ1-2, with TRBD1 matching over 8 bases. This CDR3 is built from 15 residues. CDR1 is SGHAT and CDR2 is FQNNGV in the germline V gene. V lost 1 base and J lost 8; bases outside the gene matches: 9. In nucleotides, the CDR3 is TGTGCCAGCAGCTTAGGCACAGGGGGTATGTACGGCTACACCTTC. Amino acid sequence: CASSLGTGGMYGYTF. Combining the CDR3 with reference TRBV11-2 and TRBJ1-2 gives the whole variable domain EAGVAQSPRYKIIEKRQSVAFWCNPISGHATLYWYQQILGQGPKLLIQFQNNGVVDDSQLPKDRFSAERLKGVDSTLKIQPAKLEDSAVYLCASSLGTGGMYGYTFGSGTRLTVV.

This chain uses TRBV28 with TRBJ2-7; 8 bases are shared with TRBD1. CDR1 is MDHEN and CDR2 is SYDVKM in the germline V gene. The CDR3 runs to 15 residues. With 2 bases clipped from V and 4 bases from J, the junction kept 7 bases outside the gene matches. The CDR3 protein is CASSLRAGGVYEQYF. The DNA for the CDR3 is TGTGCCAGCAGTTTACGGGCAGGGGGCGTATACGAGCAGTACTTC.

V and J are TRBV7-3 and TRBJ1-4; 8 bases are a match to TRBD1. This CDR3 has 15 residues. CDR1 SGHTA and CDR2 FQGTGA come from the germline V gene. With V trimmed by 4 bases and J by 2 bases, 3 bases remained unmatched. The CDR3: CASSSTGATNEKLFF. CDR3 DNA sequence: TGTGCCAGCAGCTCGACAGGGGCCACTAATGAAAAACTGTTTTTT.

This chain connects TRBV5-1 to TRBJ2-7; 8 positions match TRBD2. The length of the CDR3 is 16 residues. J lost 0 bases, V lost 4 bases, and 9 bases had no gene match. Germline V gene lookup returns CDR1 SGHRS and CDR2 YFSETQ. CDR3 residues: CASSPRRTSNSYEQYF. For the CDR3, the DNA is TGCGCCAGCAGCCCCCGCCGGACTAGCAACTCCTACGAGCAGTACTTC.

CDR3 sequence reads: CASSLRGDRRYGYTF. The CDR3, as DNA: TGTGCCAGCAGCTTGAGGGGGGACAGGCGGTATGGCTACACCTTC. This rearrangement joins TRBV5-6 to TRBJ1-2, with 8 positions matching TRBD1. After removal of 1 base from V and 5 bases from J, the junction contained 7 bases not matched to a gene. The CDR3 loop spans 15 amino acids. In germline, CDR1 is SGHDT, CDR2 YYEEEE.

The chain carries TRBV7-2 and TRBJ2-5, with 13 positions matching TRBD2. Germline loops: CDR1 SGHTA, CDR2 FQGNSA. CDR3 length: 16 amino acids. Trimming removed 5 bases from V and 5 bases from J; junction bases left unmatched: 8. CDR3 protein: CASSRDTTSGRETQYF. CDR3 bases: TGTGCCAGCAGCCGCGATACGACTAGCGGGAGGGAGACCCAGTACTTC.

J is TRBJ1-1 and V is TRBV18; D possibly corresponds to TRBD1 (6 bases). The V gene's germline CDR1 is KGHSH and CDR2 LQKENI. There are 16 residues in the CDR3. V lost 3 bases and J 4 bases, leaving 18 bases between the germline ends. The CDR3 DNA is TGTGCCAGCTCACCCGCTTGGGGGGGCATAAGCACTGAAGCTTTCTTT. Translation gives CASSPAWGGISTEAFF.

V and J are TRBV19 and TRBJ1-5; D is unclear. This CDR3 has 15 amino acids. Deletions cut 6 bases from V and 1 base from J, with 13 bases between. Per germline, CDR1 LNHDA and CDR2 SQIVND (reference sequence). As DNA, the CDR3 is TGTGCCAGTAGCCCAGCTTCGGGAAGCAATCAGCCCCAGCATTTT. Its translation: CASSPASGSNQPQHF.

The chain couples TRBV7-8 to TRBJ1-3; no clear D gene. Germline V gives CDR1 SGHVS, CDR2 FQNEAQ. The CDR3 is made up of 13 amino acids. V gave up 0 bases and J gave up 3 bases, with 3 bases separating them. The CDR3 loop reads CASSLALGNTIYF. The CDR3 DNA sequence: TGTGCCAGCAGCTTAGCTCTTGGAAACACCATATATTTT.